The 30 T cell receptor beta chains listed next were all sequenced from one sample in a study of early stage breast cancer tumors. Generated by immunoSEQ multiplex PCR, the TCRdb table keeps only in-frame clones and is missing some. The sample holds around 31,000 clones; 60% to 80% are singletons and the top ten take 10%. The source material was breast tumor tissue. Receptor source: a person younger than 45 with breast cancer.

This rearrangement joins TRBV5-1 to TRBJ2-1; TRBD1 matches at 9 bases. The CDR3 is 15 residues long. In germline, CDR1 is SGHRS, CDR2 YFSETQ. With V trimmed by 2 bases and J by 4 bases, 4 bases remained unmatched. The CDR3 is CASSFDRGIYNEQFF. The CDR3 DNA sequence: TGCGCCAGCAGCTTTGACAGGGGGATTTACAATGAGCAGTTCTTC. Full variable domain (outside the CDR3, taken from reference TRBV5-1 and TRBJ2-1): KAGVTQTPRYLIKTRGQQVTLSCSPISGHRSVSWYQQTPGQGLQFLFEYFSETQRNKGNFPGRFSGRQFSNSRSEMNVSTLELGDSALYLCASSFDRGIYNEQFFGPGTRLTVL.

The chain employs TRBV29-1 and TRBJ1-2, with TRBD1 as a possible D gene (5 bases). V was cut by 7 bases and J by 4 bases, with 16 bases left in between. Germline CDR1 SQVTM, CDR2 ANQGSEA. The length of the CDR3 is 13 residues. The CDR3 DNA reads TGCAGCGCCGATCGGGGGACGAGCTATGGCTACACCTTC. Translating it yields CSADRGTSYGYTF.

The chain is built from TRBV7-2 and TRBJ2-7; D is ambiguous. The V gene lost 5 bases and the J gene lost 1 base, with 15 bases spanning the gap. The CDR3 loop spans 15 amino acids. Germline V lookup: CDR1 SGHTA, CDR2 FQGNSA. The CDR3, as DNA: TGTGCCAGCAGCCCTTCTCCACCCCCTTCCTACGAGCAGTACTTC. This codes for CASSPSPPPSYEQYF.

This clone was counted between two and nine times. The chain is built from TRBV11-2 and TRBJ2-7; D might be TRBD2 (6 bases). There are 14 residues in the CDR3. V shed 1 base and J shed 7 bases, with 14 bases lying between them. The germline V gene encodes CDR1 SGHAT and CDR2 FQNNGV. CDR3 sequence reads: CASSLAGLTREQYF. CDR3 bases: TGTGCCAGCAGCTTAGCCGGGCTGACTAGGGAGCAGTACTTC.

The chain joins TRBV14 to TRBJ1-2, with D perhaps TRBD1 (5 bases). CDR1 and CDR2 (germline): SGHDN, FVKESK. The CDR3 spans 15 residues. Trimming cost V 0 bases and J 8 bases, with 16 bases left between them. CDR3 sequence: CASSQDRAGWRGYTF. The CDR3, as DNA: TGTGCCAGCAGCCAAGATCGAGCAGGGTGGAGGGGCTACACCTTC.

This clone was counted a few times. The genes are TRBV6-5 and TRBJ1-2; TRBD1 is a possible D gene (5 bases). Between the trimmed V and J ends, which lost 4 bases and 0 bases, there was a span of 12 bases. The CDR3 length is 15 residues. The V gene's germline CDR1 is MNHEY and CDR2 SVGAGI. In nucleotides, the CDR3 is TGTGCCAGCAGTTTATCGACAGACTCTAACTATGGCTACACCTTC. Its translation is CASSLSTDSNYGYTF.

The rearrangement links TRBV30 to TRBJ1-1, with 7 bases fitting TRBD1. The germline CDR1 and CDR2 sequences are GTSNPN and SVGIG (reference sequence). V lost 6 bases and J lost 2; bases outside the gene matches: 6. The CDR3 has 13 amino acids. CDR3 nucleotides: TGTGCCTGTCTTGGGGACAGTAACACTGAAGCTTTCTTT. Its translation: CACLGDSNTEAFF.

V usage is TRBV18 and J usage is TRBJ1-1; 8 bases fit TRBD1. The CDR3 sequence is 13 residues long. Per the germline V gene, CDR1 is KGHSH and CDR2 is LQKENI. Trimming removed 5 bases from V and 4 bases from J; junction bases left unmatched: 3. CDR3 sequence: CASSFDRGTEAFF. DNA of the CDR3: TGTGCCAGCTCATTCGACAGGGGCACTGAAGCTTTCTTT.

The V call is TRBV2, the J call TRBJ1-4; 7 positions agree with TRBD1. Germline V gene data show CDR1 as SNHLY and CDR2 as FYNNEI. This CDR3 is built from 14 residues. Losses at the gene ends were 6 bases for V and 8 bases for J; bases not matched to a gene: 9. The CDR3 sequence: CASSGGQVKEKLFF. The CDR3 coding sequence is TGTGCCAGCAGCGGAGGACAGGTTAAGGAAAAACTGTTTTTT.

The chain links TRBV19 to TRBJ1-2, with 8 positions matching TRBD1. CDR1 is LNHDA and CDR2 is SQIVND in the germline V gene (reference sequence). This CDR3 is built from 18 residues. J lost 4 bases, V lost 7 bases, and 20 bases had no gene match. The CDR3 here is CASTPSGQGAGSLYGYTF. CDR3 in DNA: TGTGCCAGTACCCCCTCCGGGCAGGGGGCCGGTTCCCTCTATGGCTACACCTTC.

The chain links TRBV5-1 to TRBJ1-1; D not resolved. Germline assignment: CDR1 SGHRS and CDR2 YFSETQ. Deletions cut 4 bases from V and 1 base from J, with 2 bases between. The CDR3 totals 11 residues. The DNA for the CDR3 is TGCGCCAGCAGCAAGAACACTGAAGCTTTCTTT. Translating gives CASSKNTEAFF.

The V and J genes are TRBV5-4 and TRBJ2-7, with a weak D call TRBD2 (6 bases). CDR3 size: 15 residues. Trimming stripped 0 bases from V and 3 bases from J, with 13 bases between. The V gene's germline CDR1 is SGHNT and CDR2 YYREEE (reference sequence). CDR3: CASSLAGGNGYEQYF. The CDR3, as DNA: TGTGCCAGCAGCTTGGCCGGCGGGAACGGCTACGAGCAGTACTTC. The whole variable domain, remainder taken from reference TRBV5-4 and TRBJ2-7, is ETGVTQSPTHLIKTRGQQVTLRCSSQSGHNTVSWYQQALGQGPQFIFQYYREEENGRGNFPPRFSGLQFPNYSSELNVNALELDDSALYLCASSLAGGNGYEQYFGPGTRLTVT.

The chain combines TRBV10-1 with TRBJ2-6; D remains unclear. V was clipped by 0 bases and J by 4 bases, with 7 bases between them. CDR1 is WNHNN and CDR2 is SYGVQD in the germline V gene (reference sequence). This CDR3 is built from 15 residues. The CDR3 region is CASSESGSGANVLTF. The CDR3 DNA reads TGCGCCAGCAGTGAGTCAGGTTCCGGGGCCAACGTCCTGACTTTC.

This clone was seen just once. This sequence joins TRBV2 and TRBJ2-2; 12 positions match TRBD1. J was trimmed by 1 base and V by 5 bases; bases with no gene match: 11. The CDR3 has 19 amino acids. From germline, CDR1 is SNHLY and CDR2 FYNNEI. CDR3 bases: TGTGCCAGCAGTTACCCCGGGACAGGGGGCAGAGGGAACACCGGGGAGCTGTTTTTT. Protein product: CASSYPGTGGRGNTGELFF. Full variable domain (rest looked up from reference TRBV2 and TRBJ2-2): EPEVTQTPSHQVTQMGQEVILRCVPISNHLYFYWYRQILGQKVEFLVSFYNNEISEKSEIFDDQFSVERPDGSNFTLKIRSTKLEDSAMYFCASSYPGTGGRGNTGELFFGEGSRLTVL.

The chain has TRBV7-2 and TRBJ1-2; a weak D match, TRBD1 (5 bases). CDR3 length: 15 residues. Germline V lookup: CDR1 SGHTA, CDR2 FQGNSA. The germline V and J ends were trimmed by 2 bases and 8 bases, with 18 bases remaining between them. The chain's CDR3 is CASSLLTGTRDGYTF. The CDR3 DNA follows: TGTGCCAGCAGCTTATTAACCGGGACTCGGGACGGCTACACCTTC.

CDR3 amino acids: CASSSRGEQYF. The CDR3 coding sequence is TGCGCCAGCAGTTCCAGGGGCGAGCAGTACTTC. The chain has TRBV5-1 and TRBJ2-7; D might be TRBD1 (6 bases). This CDR3 is 11 amino acids long. The germline gives CDR1 SGHRS, CDR2 YFSETQ. Trimming took off 5 bases at V and 6 bases at J, with 9 bases between the two ends.

This clone was recorded only once. The rearrangement links TRBV4-1 to TRBJ2-1, with 12 bases fitting TRBD2. Germline V gene data show CDR1 as MGHRA and CDR2 as YSYEKL. The CDR3 has 15 residues. Unmatched junction bases numbered 3, after V lost 4 bases and J lost 5 bases. The CDR3, as DNA: TGCGCCAGCAGCCCACTAGCGGGAGGCCACAATGAGCAGTTCTTC. Protein: CASSPLAGGHNEQFF.

V and J are TRBV20-1 and TRBJ2-3; D remains ambiguous. The ends were cut back, 3 bases at V and 3 bases at J, with 1 base in the middle. The CDR3 length is 10 residues. The germline V gene has CDR1 DFQATT and CDR2 SNEGSKA (reference sequence). CDR3 in DNA: TGCAGTGCTAGTACAGATACGCAGTATTTT. It encodes CSASTDTQYF.

The gene calls are TRBV19 and TRBJ2-1, with D perhaps matching TRBD1 or TRBD2 (5 bases each). Trimming cost V 3 bases and J 0 bases, with 9 bases left between them. The CDR3 covers 15 residues. The germline V gene has CDR1 LNHDA and CDR2 SQIVND (reference sequence). The CDR3 bases are TGTGCCAGTAGTATGGGGGAAGGCTCCTACAATGAGCAGTTCTTC. It is translated as CASSMGEGSYNEQFF.

There are a few counts of this clone. This chain joins TRBV9 and TRBJ1-4, with D tentatively TRBD1 (6 bases). CDR1 is SGDLS and CDR2 is YYNGEE in the germline V gene. The CDR3 is 14 residues long. V was shortened by 4 bases and J by 8 bases, with 15 bases between the two germline ends. The CDR3 DNA reads TGTGCCAGCAGCACAGGGCGAGGAAACGAAAAACTGTTTTTT. This encodes CASSTGRGNEKLFF.

V usage is TRBV30 and J usage is TRBJ2-3, with D possibly called TRBD1 or TRBD2 (5 bases each). The V gene's germline CDR1 is GTSNPN and CDR2 SVGIG (reference sequence). This CDR3 is built from 15 residues. Between the trimmed V and J ends, which lost 3 bases and 3 bases, there was a span of 16 bases. The CDR3 DNA reads TGTGCCTGGAGCCGGGACCGCCTGAGGACAGATACGCAGTATTTT. Translated, it gives CAWSRDRLRTDTQYF.

J is TRBJ2-1 and V is TRBV19, with D maybe TRBD1 (5 bases). CDR1 is LNHDA and CDR2 is SQIVND in the germline V gene (reference sequence). This CDR3 has 15 amino acids. Trimming took 5 bases from V and 3 from J, leaving 14 bases between them. The CDR3 nucleotides are TGTGCCAGTAGTTCCCCCGCAGGGTTCTACAATGAGCAGTTCTTC. This codes for CASSSPAGFYNEQFF. Supplemented by reference TRBV19 and TRBJ2-1, the full variable domain reads DGGITQSPKYLFRKEGQNVTLSCEQNLNHDAMYWYRQDPGQGLRLIYYSQIVNDFQKGDIAEGYSVSREKKESFPLTVTSAQKNPTAFYLCASSSPAGFYNEQFFGPGTRLTVL.

The chain couples TRBV18 to TRBJ1-1, with D tentatively TRBD1 (5 bases). Trimming left V 0 bases short and J 8 bases short, with 10 bases between. In germline, CDR1 is KGHSH, CDR2 LQKENI. The CDR3 is 13 amino acids. CDR3 nucleotide sequence: TGTGCCAGCTCACCACCGATGGGGGTCGAAGCTTTCTTT. It translates to CASSPPMGVEAFF. Combining the CDR3 with reference TRBV18 and TRBJ1-1 gives the whole variable domain NAGVMQNPRHLVRRRGQEARLRCSPMKGHSHVYWYRQLPEEGLKFMVYLQKENIIDESGMPKERFSAEFPKEGPSILRIQQVVRGDSAAYFCASSPPMGVEAFFGQGTRLTVV.

This rearrangement joins TRBV6-5 to TRBJ1-3; TRBD1 agrees at 7 bases. The CDR3 spans 14 residues. The J segment lost 4 bases and the V segment lost 6 bases, leaving 6 bases of the junction unmatched. The V gene's germline CDR1 is MNHEY and CDR2 SVGAGI. Here the CDR3 DNA reads TGTGCCAGCAGCGACAGGGACTGGGGAAACACCATATATTTT. Translation: CASSDRDWGNTIYF.

The count of this clone is one. The rearrangement joins TRBV19 to TRBJ1-4; no clear D gene. Trimming shortened V by 7 bases and J by 8 bases, and 14 bases separated the two germline ends. This CDR3 is 13 amino acids long. The V gene's germline CDR1 is LNHDA and CDR2 SQIVND (reference sequence). The CDR3 nucleotides read TGTGCCAGTACGGACTTTTCGGTGGAAAAACTGTTTTTT. Translating gives CASTDFSVEKLFF. The entire variable domain, with the rest obtained from reference TRBV19 and TRBJ1-4, is as follows: DGGITQSPKYLFRKEGQNVTLSCEQNLNHDAMYWYRQDPGQGLRLIYYSQIVNDFQKGDIAEGYSVSREKKESFPLTVTSAQKNPTAFYLCASTDFSVEKLFFGSGTQLSVL.

V is TRBV7-8 and J is TRBJ1-5; D ambiguous. The CDR3 has 13 residues. Germline values: CDR1 SGHVS, CDR2 FQNEAQ. V was trimmed by 1 base and J by 7 bases, leaving 8 bases between them. The CDR3 protein is CASSLVAQQPQHF. Here the CDR3 DNA reads TGTGCCAGCAGCTTAGTAGCACAGCAGCCCCAGCATTTT.

This rearrangement joins TRBV5-6 to TRBJ2-2; the match to TRBD2 covers 9 bases. CDR1 is SGHDT, CDR2 YYEEEE, per germline. With 2 bases clipped from V and 5 bases from J, the junction kept 7 bases outside the gene matches. The length of the CDR3 is 16 residues. DNA of the CDR3: TGTGCCAGCAGCTTCAGCGGGAGGAGGTCTACCGGGGAGCTGTTTTTT. It yields the protein CASSFSGRRSTGELFF.

The V gene is TRBV5-1, the J gene TRBJ2-7; no clear D gene. The CDR3 runs 13 residues. V gave up 5 bases and J gave up 1 base, with 10 bases separating them. In germline, CDR1 is SGHRS, CDR2 YFSETQ. In nucleotides, the CDR3 is TGCGCCAGCAGAGGAAGCTCATCCTACGAGCAGTACTTC. It translates to CASRGSSSYEQYF.

The count of this clone is one. This chain connects TRBV5-1 to TRBJ1-1; TRBD1 matches 7 bases. The trim removed 2 bases at V and 4 bases at J, leaving 8 bases unmatched. This CDR3 contains 15 residues. CDR1 and CDR2 (germline): SGHRS, YFSETQ. The DNA for the CDR3 is TGCGCCAGCAGCTTACGGACAGGAGAGGGCACTGAAGCTTTCTTT. This translates into CASSLRTGEGTEAFF.

About this clone itself: One end of the junction varies from germline; a read error may be responsible. CDR3 nucleotides: TGTGCCAACAGCCAAGATTCCCACCCAAGGGCTAGCGGGAAGAACATTCAGTACTTC. This gives the protein CANSQDSHPRASGKNIQYF. The chain carries TRBV4-2 and TRBJ2-4; 9 positions agree with TRBD2. The length of the CDR3 is 19 residues. Germline V CDR1 and CDR2: LGHNA, YNFKEQ.